One sample yielded the 13 T cell receptor beta chains listed below, sequenced in a study of cytotoxic CD8 clonotypes in ibrutinib-treated CLL. Here immunoSEQ multiplex PCR was the method, and the copy in TCRdb shows in-frame clones only, minus some. Of some 350,000 clones detected, under 70% appear once; the ten largest clones hold about 5.9%. The sample was PBMCs, taken after 36 months of ibrutinib treatment. All receptors come from a human donor with chronic lymphocytic leukemia.

This chain's CDR3 is CASRSKERGEQFF. DNA for the CDR3: TGTGCAAGTCGCTCCAAGGAACGGGGTGAGCAGTTCTTC. The chain couples TRBV12-2 to TRBJ2-1; TRBD2, as called in the table, went unchecked against the DNA. TRBV12-2 is classified as a pseudogene. The CDR3 covers 13 residues.

A single count supports this clone. The rearrangement uses TRBV5-1 and TRBJ2-3, with D perhaps matching TRBD2 (6 bases). Per germline, CDR1 SGHRS and CDR2 YFSETQ. Trimming removed 0 bases from V and 3 bases from J, with 11 bases in between. The CDR3 is made up of 15 amino acids. The CDR3 coding sequence is TGCGCCAGCAGCTTGGGTGGGGCGGGGACAGATACGCAGTATTTT. Translated: CASSLGGAGTDTQYF.

This clone was seen a handful of times. The V call is TRBV7-9, the J call TRBJ2-7; 8 bases line up with TRBD2. V gave up 1 base and J gave up 0 bases; unmatched junction bases: 2. Looked up from germline, CDR1 is SEHNR and CDR2 is FQNEAQ (reference sequence). The CDR3 consists of 15 residues. CDR3 region: CASSLGGRSSYEQYF. The CDR3 DNA reads TGTGCCAGCAGCTTAGGCGGGAGGAGCTCCTACGAGCAGTACTTC.

The chain couples TRBV5-1 to TRBJ1-4, with a possible D match to TRBD1 (5 bases). This CDR3 has 16 residues. Germline V gene sequence: CDR1 SGHRS, CDR2 YFSETQ. The V and J ends lost 0 bases and 0 bases respectively, with 9 bases between them. In nucleotides, the CDR3 is TGCGCCAGCAGCTTGGTCTGGGGGGCAACTAATGAAAAACTGTTTTTT. Protein: CASSLVWGATNEKLFF. The complete variable domain, with remaining parts taken from reference TRBV5-1 and TRBJ1-4, reads KAGVTQTPRYLIKTRGQQVTLSCSPISGHRSVSWYQQTPGQGLQFLFEYFSETQRNKGNFPGRFSGRQFSNSRSEMNVSTLELGDSALYLCASSLVWGATNEKLFFGSGTQLSVL.

The genes are TRBV5-1 and TRBJ2-1; D might be TRBD1 (6 bases). CDR3 length: 16 residues. Deletions cut 1 base from V and 5 bases from J, with 16 bases between. CDR1 is SGHRS, CDR2 YFSETQ, per germline. The CDR3 is CASSLPRQVWDNEQFF. The CDR3 bases are TGCGCCAGCAGCTTGCCACGACAGGTTTGGGACAATGAGCAGTTCTTC.

The rearrangement uses TRBV18 and TRBJ2-7; TRBD1 is a possible D gene (6 bases). The CDR3 is made up of 16 amino acids. Germline CDR1 is KGHSH and CDR2 is LQKENI. V gave up 4 bases and J gave up 0 bases, with 16 bases separating them. CDR3 in amino acids: CASSLSTGTSSYEQYF. In DNA, the CDR3 is TGTGCCAGCTCACTAAGTACAGGGACGAGCTCCTACGAGCAGTACTTC.

The rearrangement joins TRBV4-1 to TRBJ1-2; D is unclear. The germline V gene has CDR1 MGHRA and CDR2 YSYEKL. Trimming removed 0 bases from V and 0 bases from J, with 5 bases in between. This CDR3 has 14 residues. The DNA for the CDR3 is TGCGCCAGCAGCCAAGAGGCAGCTAACTATGGCTACACCTTC. Translated: CASSQEAANYGYTF.

CDR3 in amino acids: CASRSNGQGYEQYF. The DNA for the CDR3 is TGTGCAAGTCGCTCAAACGGGCAGGGGTACGAGCAGTACTTC. J is TRBJ2-7 and V is TRBV12-2; the table assigns TRBD1, which was not confirmed against the DNA. TRBV12-2 is deemed a pseudogene. The CDR3 sequence is 14 residues long.

The rearrangement joins TRBV29-1 to TRBJ2-3; D uncertain. V was clipped by 5 bases and J by 2 bases, with 8 bases between them. Germline-derived CDR1 and CDR2 are SQVTM and ANQGSEA. The CDR3 runs to 12 residues. The CDR3 loop reads CSVRVDTDTQYF. The CDR3 nucleotides read TGCAGCGTTCGGGTGGACACAGATACGCAGTATTTT.

The V gene is TRBV5-4, the J gene TRBJ2-7; D might be TRBD1 (5 bases). The CDR3 spans 13 residues. Germline V gene sequence: CDR1 SGHNT, CDR2 YYREEE (reference sequence). The germline V and J ends were trimmed by 0 bases and 3 bases, with 7 bases remaining between them. In DNA, the CDR3 is TGTGCCAGCAGCTTGGGACAGATCTACGAGCAGTACTTC. Protein sequence: CASSLGQIYEQYF.

This sequence joins TRBV6-5 and TRBJ2-7; D perhaps matches TRBD1 (5 bases). CDR1 and CDR2 from the germline V gene are MNHEY and SVGAGI. CDR3 length equals 13 residues. V was pared by 5 bases and J by 3 bases, with 11 bases between. The CDR3 spells CASSGRGYYEQYF. The CDR3 DNA sequence: TGTGCCAGCAGTGGTAGGGGTTACTACGAGCAGTACTTC.

The DNA for the CDR3 is TGTGCTAGTGGTTTGGTAGAGAAAGCGGGAGTAAACACCGGGGAGCTGTTTTTT. This gives the protein CASGLVEKAGVNTGELFF. The chain recombines TRBV12-5 with TRBJ2-2, with 8 bases aligning to TRBD2. CDR1 and CDR2 (germline): LGHNT, FRNRAP. V dropped 0 bases and J dropped 2; count of bases not matched to a gene: 8. The CDR3 spans 18 residues. Full variable domain (rest looked up from reference TRBV12-5 and TRBJ2-2): DARVTQTPRHKVTEMGQEVTMRCQPILGHNTVFWYRQTMMQGLELLAYFRNRAPLDDSGMPKDRFSAEMPDATLATLKIQPSEPRDSAVYFCASGLVEKAGVNTGELFFGEGSRLTVL.

The V gene is TRBV5-1, the J gene TRBJ2-7; 7 bases map to TRBD1. V trimming: 0 bases; J trimming: 3 bases; junction bases outside the gene matches: 9. The CDR3 totals 16 residues. Germline CDR1 and CDR2: SGHRS and YFSETQ. CDR3 sequence: CASSLATTGYFYEQYF. The CDR3 region has the DNA TGCGCCAGCAGCTTGGCGACGACAGGGTACTTCTACGAGCAGTACTTC.